The TCR beta chain under discussion was sequenced for a study of cytomegalovirus exposure and HLA in healthy donors. This CDR3 spans 14 amino acids. Trimming pared 2 bases from V and 11 bases from J, leaving 18 bases between. The germline V gene has CDR1 MNHEY and CDR2 SMNVEV (reference sequence). The PCR used 60 Vbeta and 13 Jbeta primers. Only in-frame clones appear in the TCRdb table, and some are missing; sequencing was by immunoSEQ multiplex PCR. The sample yields about 110,000 clones, roughly 80% seen once. The genes are TRBV27 and TRBJ2-5; TRBD2 might be the D (5 bases). Sequencing was carried out using PBMCs. This TCR was recovered from a young man in good health and CMV-seropositive. CDR3 residues: CASSLGLGLGEQYF. The CDR3 DNA reads as TGTGCCAGCAGTTTAGGGCTTGGTCTCGGGGAGCAGTACTTC.